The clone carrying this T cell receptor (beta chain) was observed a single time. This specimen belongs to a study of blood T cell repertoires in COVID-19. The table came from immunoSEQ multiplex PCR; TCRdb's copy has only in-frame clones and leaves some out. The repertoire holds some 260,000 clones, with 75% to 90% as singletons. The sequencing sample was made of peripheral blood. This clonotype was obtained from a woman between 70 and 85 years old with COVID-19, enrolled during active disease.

The CDR3 here is CAISESQTGGETQYF. CDR3 bases: TGTGCCATCAGTGAGTCCCAGACAGGCGGAGAGACCCAGTACTTC. The chain has TRBV10-3 and TRBJ2-5; weak D call: TRBD1 (6 bases). Trimming cost V 0 bases and J 4 bases, with 12 bases left between them. The CDR3 runs to 15 residues. Per germline, CDR1 ENHRY and CDR2 SYGVKD.